Listed below are T cell receptor beta chains from one sample, sequenced in a study of shared clonotypes between healthy human individuals. Measured with immunoSEQ multiplex PCR; TCRdb has only the in-frame clones, and not every one. The sample has some 2,500,000 clones, over 85% seen once. The sequenced sample consisted of naive CD4+ T cells from PBMCs. The receptors shown here come from a man between 18 and 29 years old in good health. Some clones in this sample may be carry-over from other donors' samples. The CDR3 runs from the conserved cysteine through the conserved F or W. The order of the fields is clone size, V gene, D gene, J gene, CDR3 DNA, CDR3 protein. D genes are given only for firm matches. Some rows mark clone size as missing; the rest say once, few, many or name a class of expanded clone.

.	TRBV27	.	TRBJ1-2	TGTGCCAGCAGTTCCTCCCCGGACACCTTCTATGGCTACACCTTC	CASSSSPDTFYGYTF
.	TRBV28	TRBD2	TRBJ2-2	TGTGCCAGCAGCCGGACTAGCGGGATGGGCGGGGAGCTGTTTTTT	CASSRTSGMGGELFF
.	TRBV10-3	TRBD1	TRBJ2-1	TGTGCCATCAGTGTGATGGGACAGGGGAATAGGGCCTACAATGAGCAGTTCTTC	CAISVMGQGNRAYNEQFF
.	TRBV11-2	.	TRBJ2-1	TGTGCCAGCAGCTTACGCCGGACCTCCTACAATGAGCAGTTCTTC	CASSLRRTSYNEQFF
.	TRBV28	TRBD2	TRBJ2-7	TGTGCCAGCAGTTTCGGGGGGATCAAAGAGCAGTACTTC	CASSFGGIKEQYF
.	TRBV28	.	TRBJ1-5	TGTGCCAGCAGTTCAACAAACACCAACAGGGTGTATCAGCCCCAGCATTTT	CASSSTNTNRVYQPQHF
.	TRBV4-1	.	TRBJ1-5	TGCGCCAGCAGCCAGGGGGGACCGGGGAATCAGCCCCAGCATTTT	CASSQGGPGNQPQHF
.	TRBV7-9	TRBD1	TRBJ1-5	TGTGCCAGCAGCATAGGACAGGACTATAGCAATCAGCCCCAGCATTTT	CASSIGQDYSNQPQHF
.	TRBV5-4	TRBD2	TRBJ2-7	TGTGCCAGCAGCCACCGAGGCGGGGGTCCCTACGAGCAGTACTTC	CASSHRGGGPYEQYF
.	TRBV7-8	TRBD1	TRBJ1-1	TGTGCCAGCAGCTTCCCAACCGACAGGGTGAACACTGAAGCTTTCTTT	CASSFPTDRVNTEAFF
.	TRBV10-1	TRBD2	TRBJ2-7	TGCGCCAGCAGTTTCCCTAGACTAGCGTCGACCTACGAGCAGTACTTC	CASSFPRLASTYEQYF
.	TRBV4-2	.	TRBJ1-1	TGTGCCAGCAGCCAAGAGAACGGACAGAACACTGAAGCTTTCTTT	CASSQENGQNTEAFF
.	TRBV5-6	.	TRBJ2-1	TGTGCCAGCAGCTTTAGACGGACGATGAGTAATGAGCAGTTCTTC	CASSFRRTMSNEQFF
.	TRBV5-4	.	TRBJ1-2	TGTGCCAGCAGCCCGGGGACGAACTATGGCTACACCTTC	CASSPGTNYGYTF
.	TRBV6-1	TRBD1	TRBJ1-2	TGTGCCAGCAGTGAAGCGCGACAGGGATGGGGCTATGGCTACACCTTC	CASSEARQGWGYGYTF
.	TRBV18	.	TRBJ1-1	TGTGCCAGCTCACCGAACATCCTGAGGCTTTCTGAAGCTTTCTTT	CASSPNILRLSEAFF
.	TRBV28	.	TRBJ1-5	TGTGCCAGCAGGGGCGGAGGTACGGGGAATCAGCCCCAGCATTTT	CASRGGGTGNQPQHF
.	TRBV9	TRBD2	TRBJ2-1	TGTGCCAGCAGCGCTCTAGCGGGCTCCTACAATGAGCAGTTCTTC	CASSALAGSYNEQFF
.	TRBV15	TRBD1	TRBJ2-2	TGTGCCACCAGCAGAGGGACAGGCGCGGCCGGGGAGCTGTTTTTT	CATSRGTGAAGELFF
.	TRBV2	.	TRBJ1-3	TGTGCCAGCGGGGACCTTGGAAACACCATATATTTT	CASGDLGNTIYF
.	TRBV7-3	.	TRBJ2-2	TGTGCCAGCAGCTTAACAGTTACCGGGGAGCTGTTTTTT	CASSLTVTGELFF
.	TRBV10-3	TRBD2	TRBJ2-1	TGTGCCAGCATCGGCGGGAGGGGATCCTACAATGAGCAGTTCTTC	CASIGGRGSYNEQFF
.	TRBV28	TRBD1	TRBJ1-2	TGTGCCAGCAGTTTCCCCGGGACAGACTATGGCTACACCTTC	CASSFPGTDYGYTF
once	TRBV5-4	TRBD2	TRBJ2-1	TGTGCCAGCAGTCCCGGGACTAGCTTGTCCAGTGAGCAGTTCTTC	CASSPGTSLSSEQFF
.	TRBV7-6	.	TRBJ2-3	TGTGCCAGCAGCTTCGCCGCGGTGGGAGATACGCAGTATTTT	CASSFAAVGDTQYF
.	TRBV28	TRBD1	TRBJ2-7	TGTGCCAGCAGAAATGGGGGGACAGGCGCCTACGAGCAGTACTTC	CASRNGGTGAYEQYF
.	TRBV7-2	TRBD2	TRBJ2-1	TGTGCCAGCAGCTTAGGTGGGCGGGAGGTGGGATTCTTC	CASSLGGREVGFF
.	TRBV6-5	.	TRBJ2-2	TGTGCCAGCAGACAGTTCACCGGGGAGCTGTTTTTT	CASRQFTGELFF
.	TRBV5-6	.	TRBJ2-3	TGTGCCAGCAGCCGAGCCAGGGAAGATACGCAGTATTTT	CASSRAREDTQYF
.	TRBV5-4	.	TRBJ1-1	TGTGCCAGCAGCACGGACCAGTCGAACACTGAAGCTTTCTTT	CASSTDQSNTEAFF
.	TRBV9	TRBD2	TRBJ2-7	TGTGCCAGCAGCGTTAGCGGGAGGTCCCACGAGCAGTACTTC	CASSVSGRSHEQYF
.	TRBV5-1	.	TRBJ2-3	TGCGCCAGCAGCTATAACACAGATACGCAGTATTTT	CASSYNTDTQYF
few	TRBV7-2	.	TRBJ2-2	TGTGCCAGCAGCGTTGGGACATCAACCGGGGAGCTGTTTTTT	CASSVGTSTGELFF
.	TRBV5-1	.	TRBJ2-3	TGCGCCAGCACCCTCAGGGACTTCACAGATACGCAGTATTTT	CASTLRDFTDTQYF
few	TRBV7-3	TRBD1	TRBJ1-1	TGTGCCAGCAGCTTACTACAGGGGGACACTGAAGCTTTCTTT	CASSLLQGDTEAFF
.	TRBV27	.	TRBJ1-2	TGTGCCAGCAGTTTCCGGGGGAACTATGGCTACACCTTC	CASSFRGNYGYTF
.	TRBV5-1	.	TRBJ2-1	TGCGCCAGCAGCTTGGATTTAGCAGGAGGGGACAATGAGCAGTTCTTC	CASSLDLAGGDNEQFF
.	TRBV25-1	TRBD2	TRBJ2-1	TGTGCCAGCAGTGGGCCGGGACTAGCGATCAATGAGCAGTTCTTC	CASSGPGLAINEQFF
once	TRBV28	TRBD2	TRBJ2-3	TGTGCCCTCCGACTAGCGGGGAGCACAGATACGCAGTATTTT	CALRLAGSTDTQYF
.	TRBV28	.	TRBJ2-1	TGTGCCAGCAGCGAAACTGCCGTTGGCTACAATGAGCAGTTCTTC	CASSETAVGYNEQFF
.	TRBV5-1	TRBD2	TRBJ2-7	TGCGCCAGCAGCTTGGGGCTAGCGGGAGGGCAGTCCTACGAGCAGTACTTC	CASSLGLAGGQSYEQYF
.	TRBV10-3	TRBD2	TRBJ2-1	TGTGCCATCCAGGCTAGCGGGAGGTCGGCGCATGAGCAGTTCTTC	CAIQASGRSAHEQFF
.	TRBV5-1	TRBD2	TRBJ2-3	TGCGCCAGCAGCTGGGGACTAGCGGGAAGCACAGATACGCAGTATTTT	CASSWGLAGSTDTQYF
.	TRBV12-1	.	TRBJ2-7	TGTGCCAGCAGCCCGACGGGACATACCTACGAGCAGTACTTC	CASSPTGHTYEQYF
.	TRBV19	TRBD1	TRBJ2-3	TGTGCCACGGGACAGGGCGGCTTCACAGATACGCAGTATTTT	CATGQGGFTDTQYF
.	TRBV5-1	.	TRBJ2-3	TGCGCCAGCAGCCTGACGGTAGATGGCGGGGGCACAGATACGCAGTATTTT	CASSLTVDGGGTDTQYF
.	TRBV7-3	.	TRBJ2-2	TGTGCCAGCAGGGGCGGGACAAACACCGGGGAGCTGTTTTTT	CASRGGTNTGELFF
.	TRBV19	.	TRBJ2-7	TGTGCCAGTAGTTTCACAGTGACCTACGAGCAGTACTTC	CASSFTVTYEQYF
.	TRBV6-5	TRBD1	TRBJ2-1	TGTGCCAGCGGCCGGGACAGGGACAATGAGCAGTTCTTC	CASGRDRDNEQFF
.	TRBV6-8	.	TRBJ2-7	TGTGCCAGCACCAGGGCGATAGACTCCTACGAGCAGTACTTC	CASTRAIDSYEQYF
.	TRBV5-1	.	TRBJ2-7	TGCGCCAGCAGCAGGACACAGGGTGCCGAGCAGTACTTC	CASSRTQGAEQYF
.	TRBV18	.	TRBJ2-1	TGTGCCAGCTCGCAGGGTGTTCAATCCTACAATGAGCAGTTCTTC	CASSQGVQSYNEQFF
.	TRBV2	.	TRBJ2-3	TGTGCCAGCAGTGACGTTGAGGCTGATACGCAGTATTTT	CASSDVEADTQYF
.	TRBV5-1	.	TRBJ2-2	TGCGCCAGCAGCTTGGATCCCACGAACACCGGGGAGCTGTTTTTT	CASSLDPTNTGELFF
.	TRBV28	TRBD2	TRBJ2-5	TGTGCCAGCGGCCCCCTCGGACTAGCGGGGTTGAGGGAGACCCAGTACTTC	CASGPLGLAGLRETQYF
.	TRBV5-1	TRBD2	TRBJ2-5	TGCGCCAGCAGCTTCAGGGAGGGAGAGACCCAGTACTTC	CASSFREGETQYF
once	TRBV5-1	TRBD1	TRBJ2-5	TGCGCCAGCAGAAGGACAGGGATTGGCGTTGCAGAGACCCAGTACTTC	CASRRTGIGVAETQYF
.	TRBV7-9	.	TRBJ2-2	TGTGCCAGCAGCTTAGGTCAGGGGCTGAACACCGGGGAGCTGTTTTTT	CASSLGQGLNTGELFF
.	TRBV5-1	TRBD2	TRBJ2-5	TGCGCCAGCAGCTTTAACGACGGGGGGGAGACCCAGTACTTC	CASSFNDGGETQYF
.	TRBV7-2	.	TRBJ2-3	TGTGCCAGCAGCTTATTTTCTGGGACAACCGCGGATACGCAGTATTTT	CASSLFSGTTADTQYF